These 10 T cell receptor beta chains share one sample of origin, sequenced in a study of blood T cell repertoires in COVID-19. Generated by immunoSEQ multiplex PCR, the TCRdb table keeps only in-frame clones and is missing some. The sample includes under 300,000 clones, 80% to 90% of them seen just once. Sequenced: PBMCs or T cells enriched from blood (not recorded which). The receptors originated from a man younger than 30 who had recovered from COVID-19.

This clone turned up a few times. The rearrangement joins TRBV19 to TRBJ2-1, with 9 bases aligning to TRBD1. The V gene's germline CDR1 is LNHDA and CDR2 SQIVND (reference sequence). CDR3 length: 16 amino acids. The V gene end was trimmed by 5 bases and the J gene end by 7 bases; junction bases not matched to a gene: 12. The CDR3 region is CASSRKMTGGMNEQFF. CDR3 nucleotides: TGTGCCAGTAGTCGCAAAATGACAGGGGGGATGAATGAGCAGTTCTTC.

The chain is built from TRBV7-9 and TRBJ2-1, with TRBD2 matching 7 bases. The V gene end was trimmed by 4 bases and the J gene end by 5 bases; junction bases not matched to a gene: 11. This CDR3 has 16 amino acids. CDR1 SEHNR and CDR2 FQNEAQ come from the germline V gene (reference sequence). CDR3 nucleotide sequence: TGTGCCAGCAGCTCCAGGGAGGGGCGGTTCGACAATGAGCAGTTCTTC. Encoded protein: CASSSREGRFDNEQFF.

This clone was recorded once. The chain couples TRBV18 to TRBJ2-7, with D perhaps TRBD1 (5 bases). Germline V lookup: CDR1 KGHSH, CDR2 LQKENI. Trimming took off 2 bases at V and 2 bases at J, with 13 bases between the two ends. This CDR3 comprises 15 residues. CDR3 DNA: TGTGCCAGCTCACCAAGTCACAGGATACCCTACGAGCAGTACTTC. It codes for CASSPSHRIPYEQYF.

V usage is TRBV5-1 and J usage is TRBJ1-1; D remains unclear. The length of the CDR3 is 15 residues. V was pared by 0 bases and J by 2 bases, with 11 bases between. The germline gives CDR1 SGHRS, CDR2 YFSETQ. The CDR3 loop is CASSLASLSNTEAFF. The DNA for the CDR3 is TGCGCCAGCAGCTTGGCGAGTTTATCTAACACTGAAGCTTTCTTT.

The gene calls are TRBV11-2 and TRBJ2-7; TRBD2 is a possible D gene (6 bases). The V and J ends lost 0 bases and 0 bases respectively, with 9 bases between them. This CDR3 is built from 15 residues. Per germline, CDR1 SGHAT and CDR2 FQNNGV. CDR3: CASSLEGLLSYEQYF. As DNA, the CDR3 is TGTGCCAGCAGCTTAGAGGGACTTCTCTCCTACGAGCAGTACTTC. Filled out from reference TRBV11-2 and TRBJ2-7, the complete variable domain reads EAGVAQSPRYKIIEKRQSVAFWCNPISGHATLYWYQQILGQGPKLLIQFQNNGVVDDSQLPKDRFSAERLKGVDSTLKIQPAKLEDSAVYLCASSLEGLLSYEQYFGPGTRLTVT.

This clone was observed once. This rearrangement joins TRBV5-5 to TRBJ2-7; TRBD2 matches 12 bases. V lost 0 bases to trimming and J lost 2 bases; unmatched junction nucleotides: 15. The CDR3 runs 20 residues. CDR1 and CDR2 from the germline V gene are SGHKS and YYEKEE (reference sequence). This CDR3 is CASSLGVRDRGLAGPYEQYF. The CDR3 region has the DNA TGTGCCAGCAGCTTGGGGGTCCGGGACAGGGGACTAGCGGGCCCCTACGAGCAGTACTTC.

The rearrangement uses TRBV19 and TRBJ1-6, with a weak D call TRBD1 (5 bases). The germline CDR1 and CDR2 sequences are LNHDA and SQIVND (reference sequence). Trimming left V 6 bases short and J 7 bases short, with 16 bases between. CDR3 length: 15 residues. CDR3 coding DNA: TGTGCCAGTAGCATCGGGGACTGGGTAAATTCACCCCTCCACTTT. It encodes CASSIGDWVNSPLHF. Full variable domain (remainder filled in from reference TRBV19 and TRBJ1-6): DGGITQSPKYLFRKEGQNVTLSCEQNLNHDAMYWYRQDPGQGLRLIYYSQIVNDFQKGDIAEGYSVSREKKESFPLTVTSAQKNPTAFYLCASSIGDWVNSPLHFGNGTRLTVT.

The gene calls are TRBV29-1 and TRBJ2-1, with 9 bases lining up with TRBD2. Germline CDR1 and CDR2: SQVTM and ANQGSEA. V dropped 5 bases and J dropped 3; count of bases not matched to a gene: 14. CDR3 length equals 17 residues. CDR3 residues: CSVLGDDSGGDYNEQFF. Here the CDR3 DNA reads TGCAGCGTTCTGGGAGACGATAGCGGGGGTGACTACAATGAGCAGTTCTTC.

The CDR3 here is CAWSALLRGRGNGYTF. Here the CDR3 DNA reads TGTGCCTGGAGTGCCCTCTTAAGGGGCAGGGGGAATGGCTACACCTTC. This sequence joins TRBV30 and TRBJ1-2; 7 bases align to TRBD1. The CDR3 is 16 amino acids. V was pared by 1 base and J by 6 bases, with 14 bases of the junction left unmatched. The germline CDR1 and CDR2 sequences are GTSNPN and SVGIG (reference sequence).

This rearrangement joins TRBV19 to TRBJ2-2; 8 bases agree with TRBD2. Trimming cost V 8 bases and J 6 bases; bases outside gene matches: 8. In germline, CDR1 is LNHDA, CDR2 SQIVND (reference sequence). The CDR3 is 14 residues long. The CDR3 coding sequence is TGTGCCAGTGGGGCCGGGAGGGTCGCCGGGGAGCTGTTTTTT. It is translated as CASGAGRVAGELFF.